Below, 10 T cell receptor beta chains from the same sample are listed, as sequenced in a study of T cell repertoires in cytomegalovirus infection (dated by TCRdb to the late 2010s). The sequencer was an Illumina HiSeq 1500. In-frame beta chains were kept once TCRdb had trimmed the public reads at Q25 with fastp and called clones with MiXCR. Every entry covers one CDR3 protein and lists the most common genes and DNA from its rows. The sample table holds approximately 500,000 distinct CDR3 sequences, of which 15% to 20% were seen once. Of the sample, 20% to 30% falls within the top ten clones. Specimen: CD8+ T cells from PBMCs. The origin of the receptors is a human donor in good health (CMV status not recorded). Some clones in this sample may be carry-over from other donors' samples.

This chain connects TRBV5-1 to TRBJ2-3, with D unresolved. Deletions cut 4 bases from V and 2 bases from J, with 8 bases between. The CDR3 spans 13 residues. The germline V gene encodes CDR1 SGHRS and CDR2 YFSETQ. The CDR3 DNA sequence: TGCGCCAGCAGCAAGGGTTTCACAGATACGCAGTATTTT. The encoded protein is CASSKGFTDTQYF.

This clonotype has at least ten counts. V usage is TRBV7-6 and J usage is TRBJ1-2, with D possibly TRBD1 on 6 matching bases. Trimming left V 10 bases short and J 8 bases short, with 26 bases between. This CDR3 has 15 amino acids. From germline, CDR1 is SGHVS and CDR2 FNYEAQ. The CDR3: CATLVGGPAINGYTF. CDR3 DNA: TGTGCCACTTTGGTAGGGGGACCAGCAATTAACGGCTACACCTTC.

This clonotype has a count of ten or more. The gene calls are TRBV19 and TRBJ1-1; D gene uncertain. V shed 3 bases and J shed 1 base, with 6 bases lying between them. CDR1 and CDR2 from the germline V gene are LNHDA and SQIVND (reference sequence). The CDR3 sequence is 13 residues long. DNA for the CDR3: TGTGCCAGTAGTATCACCGAGAACACTGAAGCTTTCTTT. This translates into CASSITENTEAFF.

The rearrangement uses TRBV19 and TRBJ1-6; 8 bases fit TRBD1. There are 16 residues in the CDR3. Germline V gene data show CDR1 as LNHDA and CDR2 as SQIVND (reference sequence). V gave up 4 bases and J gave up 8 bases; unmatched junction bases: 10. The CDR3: CASSRGRQGMDSPLHF. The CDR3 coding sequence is TGTGCCAGTAGTAGAGGGAGACAGGGGATGGATTCACCCCTCCACTTT.

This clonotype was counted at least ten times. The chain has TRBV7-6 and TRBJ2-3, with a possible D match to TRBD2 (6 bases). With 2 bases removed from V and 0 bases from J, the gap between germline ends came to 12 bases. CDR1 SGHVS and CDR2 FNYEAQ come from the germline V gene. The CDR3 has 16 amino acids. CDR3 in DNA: TGTGCCAGCAGCTTAAGGAGGGACGGGAGCACAGATACGCAGTATTTT. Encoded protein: CASSLRRDGSTDTQYF.

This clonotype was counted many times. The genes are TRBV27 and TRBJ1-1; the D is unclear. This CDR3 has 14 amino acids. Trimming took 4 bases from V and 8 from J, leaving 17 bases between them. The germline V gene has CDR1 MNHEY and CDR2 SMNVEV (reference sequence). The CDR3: CASSYPGHLEEAFF. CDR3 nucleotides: TGTGCCAGCAGTTATCCGGGCCACCTTGAGGAAGCTTTCTTT.

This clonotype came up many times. CDR3 loop: CASSSASDQETQYF. The CDR3 coding sequence is TGTGCCAGCAGCTCGGCGAGCGACCAAGAGACCCAGTACTTC. This sequence joins TRBV12-3 or TRBV12-4 and TRBJ2-5; D remains unclear. The CDR3 contains 14 residues. Trimming removed 6 bases at V and 0 bases at J, with 11 bases between.

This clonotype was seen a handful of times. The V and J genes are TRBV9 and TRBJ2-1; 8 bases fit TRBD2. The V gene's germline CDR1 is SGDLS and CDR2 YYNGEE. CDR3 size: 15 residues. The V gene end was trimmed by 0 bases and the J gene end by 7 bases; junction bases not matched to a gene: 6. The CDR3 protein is CASSVEGGRLNEQFF. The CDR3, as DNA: TGTGCCAGCAGCGTAGAAGGCGGGAGGTTGAATGAGCAGTTCTTC.

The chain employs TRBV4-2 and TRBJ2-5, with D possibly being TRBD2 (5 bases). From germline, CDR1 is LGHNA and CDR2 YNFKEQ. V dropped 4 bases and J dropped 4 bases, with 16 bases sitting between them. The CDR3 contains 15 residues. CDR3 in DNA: TGTGCCAGCAGCCCCGAGGAGGCCTTCGGAGAGACCCAGTACTTC. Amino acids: CASSPEEAFGETQYF.

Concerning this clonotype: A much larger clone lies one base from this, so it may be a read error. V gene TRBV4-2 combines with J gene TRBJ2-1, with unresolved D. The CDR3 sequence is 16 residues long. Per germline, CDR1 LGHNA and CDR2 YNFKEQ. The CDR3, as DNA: TGTGCCAGCAGCCAAGAACAAGCGCCGACCTACAATGAGCAGATCTTC. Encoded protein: CASSQEQAPTYNEQIF.